This TCR beta chain was recorded in a study of blood T cell repertoires in COVID-19. Looking at the study overall: Acute and convalescent COVID-19 specimens originated in the United States, Italy and Spain. Sample material is recorded as cDNA or gDNA derived from T cells, B-cell-depleted T cells, or PBMCs.

This clone was found once. Germline V gene lookup returns CDR1 LNHDA and CDR2 SQIVND (reference sequence). This CDR3 contains 13 residues. The V and J ends lost 3 bases and 5 bases, in that order; junction bases with no gene match: 0. Measured with immunoSEQ multiplex PCR; TCRdb has only the in-frame clones, and not every one. Among 250,000 to 400,000 clones listed, around 86% were seen once. Sequenced material: peripheral blood. This TCR was sampled from a man aged 50 to 59 with active or convalescent COVID-19. The rearrangement uses TRBV19 and TRBJ2-1, with 8 bases fitting TRBD2. CDR3: CASSISGDNEQFF. In nucleotides, the CDR3 is TGTGCCAGTAGTATTAGCGGGGACAATGAGCAGTTCTTC.